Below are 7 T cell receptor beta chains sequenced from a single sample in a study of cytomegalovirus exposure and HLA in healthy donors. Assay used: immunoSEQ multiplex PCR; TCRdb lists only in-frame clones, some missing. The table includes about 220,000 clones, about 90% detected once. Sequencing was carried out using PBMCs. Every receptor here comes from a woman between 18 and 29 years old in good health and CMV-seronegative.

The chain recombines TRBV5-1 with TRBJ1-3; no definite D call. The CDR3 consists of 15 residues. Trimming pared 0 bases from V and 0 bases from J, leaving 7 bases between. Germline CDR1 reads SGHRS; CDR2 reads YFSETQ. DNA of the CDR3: TGCGCCAGCAGCTTGGATGGGAGCTCTGGAAACACCATATATTTT. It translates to CASSLDGSSGNTIYF. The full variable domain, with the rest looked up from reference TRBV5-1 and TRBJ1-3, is KAGVTQTPRYLIKTRGQQVTLSCSPISGHRSVSWYQQTPGQGLQFLFEYFSETQRNKGNFPGRFSGRQFSNSRSEMNVSTLELGDSALYLCASSLDGSSGNTIYFGEGSWLTVV.

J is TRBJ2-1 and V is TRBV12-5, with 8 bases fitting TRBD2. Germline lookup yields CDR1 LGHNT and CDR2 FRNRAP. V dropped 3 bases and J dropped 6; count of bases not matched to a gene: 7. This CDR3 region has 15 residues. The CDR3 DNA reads TGTGCTAGTGGTTTTCGAACGGGAGGGTCCAATGAGCAGTTCTTC. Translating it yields CASGFRTGGSNEQFF.

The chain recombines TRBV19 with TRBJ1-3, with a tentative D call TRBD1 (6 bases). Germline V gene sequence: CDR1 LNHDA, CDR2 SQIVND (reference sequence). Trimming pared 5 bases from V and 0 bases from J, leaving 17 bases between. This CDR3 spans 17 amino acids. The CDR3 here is CASSQAGDRSSGNTIYF. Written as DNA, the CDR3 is TGTGCCAGTAGTCAAGCCGGTGACAGGAGCTCTGGAAACACCATATATTTT.

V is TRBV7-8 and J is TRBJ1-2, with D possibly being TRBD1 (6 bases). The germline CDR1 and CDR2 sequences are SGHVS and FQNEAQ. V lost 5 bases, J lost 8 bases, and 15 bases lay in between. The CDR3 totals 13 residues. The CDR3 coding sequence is TGTGCCAGCAGCCCAGGATGGGGGCAGGGCTACACCTTC. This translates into CASSPGWGQGYTF.

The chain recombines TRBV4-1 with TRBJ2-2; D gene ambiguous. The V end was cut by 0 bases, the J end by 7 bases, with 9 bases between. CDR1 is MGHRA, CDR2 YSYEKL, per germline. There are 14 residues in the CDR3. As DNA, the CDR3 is TGCGCCAGCAGCCAAGAGATCCGCAGCGGGGAGCTGTTTTTT. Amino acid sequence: CASSQEIRSGELFF.

In nucleotides, the CDR3 is TGTGCCAGCAGCTTAGCGTTTGCGGGGAGCACAGATACGCAGTATTTT. Translated, it gives CASSLAFAGSTDTQYF. The V call is TRBV7-6, the J call TRBJ2-3, with a tentative D call TRBD2 (6 bases). With 0 bases removed from V and 0 bases from J, the gap between germline ends came to 10 bases. There are 16 residues in the CDR3. Germline V CDR1 and CDR2: SGHVS, FNYEAQ. Combining the CDR3 with reference TRBV7-6 and TRBJ2-3 gives the whole variable domain GAGVSQSPRYKVTKRGQDVALRCDPISGHVSLYWYRQALGQGPEFLTYFNYEAQQDKSGLPNDRFSAERPEGSISTLTIQRTEQRDSAMYRCASSLAFAGSTDTQYFGPGTRLTVL.

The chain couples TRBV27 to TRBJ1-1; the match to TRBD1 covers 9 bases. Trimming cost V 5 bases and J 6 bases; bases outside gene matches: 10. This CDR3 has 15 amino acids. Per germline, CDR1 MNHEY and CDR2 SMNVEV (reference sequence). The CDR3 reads CASSPSGQGMAEAFF. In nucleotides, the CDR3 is TGTGCCAGCAGTCCCTCAGGACAGGGGATGGCTGAAGCTTTCTTT.